The 28 T cell receptor beta chains presented below share a single source sample, sequenced in a study of T-cell memory formation after mild COVID-19. MiXCR, run by TCRdb on the 5' RACE reads, gives a single entry per CDR3 protein. This repertoire shows 140,000 to 150,000 distinct CDR3 sequences, 25% found once; its top ten account for less than 25%. The sample comprised PBMCs or a T cell subset sorted from them (not recorded which). The receptors were gathered from an adult woman who had mild COVID-19 (a few samples of this study predate the infection). Cell type and time point are not known.

This clonotype has just a few counts. The rearrangement links TRBV7-6 to TRBJ2-1; tentatively, D is TRBD2 (7 bases). The CDR3 spans 13 residues. V lost 5 bases to trimming and J lost 12 bases, with 17 bases between them. CDR1 SGHVS and CDR2 FNYEAQ come from the germline V gene. DNA for the CDR3: TGTGCCAGCAGCCCCGCGGGGGCTTGGGGGCAGTTCTTC. Translated: CASSPAGAWGQFF.

This clonotype appeared a few times. The V and J genes are TRBV6-5 and TRBJ2-3, with 7 nucleotides matching TRBD1. The CDR3 has 15 residues. V dropped 0 bases and J dropped 1; count of bases not matched to a gene: 1. Germline loops: CDR1 MNHEY, CDR2 SVGAGI. CDR3 sequence (DNA): TGTGCCAGCAGTTACTCTGACAGGGGCACAGATACGCAGTATTTT. Its protein product is CASSYSDRGTDTQYF.

The V gene is TRBV11-2, the J gene TRBJ2-3; possible D gene TRBD2, 6 bases. The germline V gene encodes CDR1 SGHAT and CDR2 FQNNGV. Trimming took 5 bases from V and 1 from J, leaving 13 bases between them. The CDR3 is 15 residues long. The CDR3 here is CASSQTGDGTDTQYF. The DNA for the CDR3 is TGTGCCAGCAGCCAAACGGGGGACGGCACAGATACGCAGTATTTT.

CDR3 sequence (DNA): TGTGCCAGCAGCTTAGGGCTAGGCAGAGCGGGAGTTATTGGCCATGAGCAGTTCTTC. Translating it yields CASSLGLGRAGVIGHEQFF. This chain links TRBV7-2 with TRBJ2-1; 8 bases match TRBD2. The CDR3 consists of 19 residues. V shed 1 base and J 8 bases; nucleotides not matched to a gene: 19. Germline-derived CDR1 and CDR2 are SGHTA and FQGNSA.

V gene TRBV6-2 or TRBV6-3 combines with J gene TRBJ2-2; 8 nucleotides line up with TRBD1. Germline V gene sequence: CDR1 MNHEY, CDR2 SVGEGT. This CDR3 comprises 18 residues. With 4 bases clipped from V and 2 bases from J, the junction kept 12 bases outside the gene matches. CDR3: CASSFSSRQGPNTGELFF. CDR3 coding DNA: TGTGCCAGCAGTTTTTCGAGTCGACAGGGGCCCAACACCGGGGAGCTGTTTTTT.

CDR3 protein: CASSQGTGGNEQFF. The CDR3 nucleotides read TGTGCCAGCAGCCAAGGGACAGGGGGCAATGAGCAGTTCTTC. This chain joins TRBV3-1 and TRBJ2-1; 10 positions agree with TRBD1. Looked up from germline, CDR1 is LGHDT and CDR2 is YNNKEL (reference sequence). V was pared by 1 base and J by 6 bases, with 0 bases of the junction left unmatched. This CDR3 has 14 amino acids.

The chain carries TRBV9 and TRBJ2-2, with a tentative D call TRBD2 (6 bases). The ends were cut back, 0 bases at V and 0 bases at J, with 12 bases in the middle. Germline CDR1 and CDR2: SGDLS and YYNGEE. The CDR3 loop spans 17 amino acids. CDR3 region: CASSVVGGFANTGELFF. In nucleotides, the CDR3 is TGTGCCAGCAGCGTAGTTGGGGGGTTCGCGAACACCGGGGAGCTGTTTTTT.

The rearrangement links TRBV7-6 to TRBJ2-3, with 7 bases identical to TRBD2. Germline CDR1 is SGHVS and CDR2 is FNYEAQ. This CDR3 has 16 amino acids. The junction had 6 bases not matched to a gene; V was cut back by 2 bases and J by 1 base. The CDR3 bases are TGTGCCAGCAGCTTACGGGGGGAGGAAGGCACAGATACGCAGTATTTT. It translates to CASSLRGEEGTDTQYF.

The table lists this clonotype with a few counts. The V gene is TRBV5-6, the J gene TRBJ2-7, with 8 bases that match TRBD1. Germline CDR1 is SGHDT and CDR2 is YYEEEE. The CDR3 loop spans 13 amino acids. V lost 7 bases to trimming and J lost 5 bases; unmatched junction nucleotides: 8. In DNA, the CDR3 is TGTGCCAGCGAATTACCGGACAGGGACGAGCAGTACTTC. It is translated as CASELPDRDEQYF.

This clonotype was observed a few times. J is TRBJ2-2 and V is TRBV12-3 or TRBV12-4; 8 bases agree with TRBD1. Unmatched junction bases numbered 0, after V lost 6 bases and J lost 0 bases. The CDR3 is 14 amino acids. The CDR3 loop reads CASRQGANTGELFF. The DNA of the CDR3 is TGTGCCAGCAGACAGGGGGCGAACACCGGGGAGCTGTTTTTT.

This chain uses TRBV3-1 with TRBJ2-6, with 7 bases that match TRBD2. J gave up 6 bases and V 0 bases, and 8 bases lay outside the gene matches. CDR1 LGHDT and CDR2 YNNKEL come from the germline V gene (reference sequence). The CDR3 contains 17 residues. CDR3 amino acids: CASSQEPFAGEANVLTF. CDR3 in DNA: TGTGCCAGCAGCCAAGAACCCTTCGCGGGGGAGGCCAACGTCCTGACTTTC.

This chain links TRBV4-1 with TRBJ2-1; TRBD2 matches 11 bases. The CDR3 sequence is 15 residues long. Trimming removed 3 bases from V and 11 bases from J; junction bases left unmatched: 9. Germline V gives CDR1 MGHRA, CDR2 YSYEKL. The CDR3, as DNA: TGCGCCAGCAGCCAGACGACTAGCGGGGCGGTCAAGCAGTTCTTC. Its translation: CASSQTTSGAVKQFF.

This clonotype occurred a few times. This chain connects TRBV29-1 to TRBJ1-2, with 9 bases identical to TRBD1. Germline CDR1 and CDR2: SQVTM and ANQGSEA. V trimming: 6 bases; J trimming: 10 bases; junction bases outside the gene matches: 6. The CDR3 loop spans 11 amino acids. The DNA for the CDR3 is TGCAGCGTCGCGCAACAGGGGGCCTACACCTTC. Translated: CSVAQQGAYTF.

The chain links TRBV6-4 to TRBJ2-1; TRBD1 aligns across 9 bases. This CDR3 region has 14 residues. Per germline, CDR1 MRHNA and CDR2 SNTAGT. The V segment lost 3 bases and the J segment 5 bases; nucleotides outside the gene matches: 2. The CDR3 sequence is CASSDGTGHNEQFF. The CDR3, as DNA: TGTGCCAGCAGTGATGGGACAGGGCACAATGAGCAGTTCTTC.

The J gene is TRBJ2-7, the V gene TRBV4-1; D unresolved. The germline V gene has CDR1 MGHRA and CDR2 YSYEKL. V shed 4 bases and J shed 4 bases, with 17 bases lying between them. This CDR3 region has 15 residues. The DNA of the CDR3 is TGCGCCAGCAGCCCAATCGCCGGAAGGGATTACGAGCAGTACTTC. Residues: CASSPIAGRDYEQYF.

This clonotype was seen only a few times. The rearrangement joins TRBV7-6 to TRBJ2-5; D is perhaps TRBD1 (6 bases). The CDR3 has 18 amino acids. The germline CDR1 and CDR2 sequences are SGHVS and FNYEAQ. The V end was cut by 2 bases, the J end by 1 base, with 20 bases between. CDR3 DNA sequence: TGTGCCAGCAGCTTACAAGCGAGGGGGATTAGGGCCCAAGAGACCCAGTACTTC. This encodes CASSLQARGIRAQETQYF. Complete variable domain (other parts from reference TRBV7-6 and TRBJ2-5): GAGVSQSPRYKVTKRGQDVALRCDPISGHVSLYWYRQALGQGPEFLTYFNYEAQQDKSGLPNDRFSAERPEGSISTLTIQRTEQRDSAMYRCASSLQARGIRAQETQYFGPGTRLLVL.

This clonotype was detected ten times or more. The chain has TRBV20-1 and TRBJ2-7, with 9 nucleotides matching TRBD2. The CDR3 is 15 residues long. Trimming took 5 bases from V and 3 from J; bases not matched to a gene: 11. Germline assignment: CDR1 DFQATT and CDR2 SNEGSKA (reference sequence). The CDR3 nucleotides are TGCAGTGCTCTGAAGACGCGGGAGGGAATCTACGAGCAGTACTTC. It codes for CSALKTREGIYEQYF.

This rearrangement joins TRBV20-1 to TRBJ2-1, with 12 bases that match TRBD2. The junction had 6 bases not matched to a gene; V was cut back by 0 bases and J by 3 bases. The CDR3 extends over 17 amino acids. Per germline, CDR1 DFQATT and CDR2 SNEGSKA (reference sequence). The CDR3 here is CSARDPTSGRHYNEQFF. The CDR3 nucleotides read TGCAGTGCTAGAGACCCCACTAGCGGGAGGCACTACAATGAGCAGTTCTTC.

This clonotype was observed a few times. This chain uses TRBV12-3 or TRBV12-4 with TRBJ2-2; D ambiguous. CDR3 length: 14 residues. Trimming cost V 1 base and J 7 bases, with 10 bases left between them. CDR3 residues: CASSLGGILGELFF. DNA of the CDR3: TGTGCCAGCAGTTTAGGAGGTATCCTCGGGGAGCTGTTTTTT.

The V call is TRBV19, the J call TRBJ2-2; D call uncertain. CDR1 and CDR2 from the germline V gene are LNHDA and SQIVND (reference sequence). The V and J ends lost 3 bases and 0 bases respectively, with 17 bases between them. The CDR3 runs to 18 residues. As DNA, the CDR3 is TGTGCCAGTAGTATCATTGTTGGGTTCGTAGCGAACACCGGGGAGCTGTTTTTT. Translation gives CASSIIVGFVANTGELFF.

This clonotype has a handful of counts. CDR3 amino acids: CASSPVRGEGSYEQYF. For the CDR3, the DNA is TGTGCCAGCAGTCCCGTCAGGGGAGAAGGGTCCTACGAGCAGTACTTC. The chain has TRBV6-7 and TRBJ2-7; TRBD1 might be the D (6 bases). TRBV6-7 is designated an ORF whose function remains uncertain. The CDR3 totals 16 residues. With 5 bases removed from V and 1 base from J, the gap between germline ends came to 18 bases.

About this clonotype: One junction end does not reproduce the germline sequence, and a read error may be involved. The chain joins TRBV29-1 to TRBJ2-3, with 10 bases identical to TRBD2. Germline values: CDR1 SQVTM, CDR2 ANQGSEA. This CDR3 has 14 amino acids. In DNA form, the CDR3 reads TGCAGCGTCGAAGCGGGAGGGAGGGCAGATACGCAGTATTTT. Translation: CSVEAGGRADTQYF.

The sample holds a few counts of this clonotype. The V gene is TRBV27, the J gene TRBJ1-1, with D uncertain. Germline CDR1 is MNHEY and CDR2 is SMNVEV (reference sequence). Deletions cut 5 bases from V and 1 base from J, with 20 bases between. This CDR3 region has 17 residues. The CDR3 protein is CASSIGGWTFTNTEAFF. The CDR3, as DNA: TGTGCCAGCAGTATTGGAGGGTGGACGTTTACGAACACTGAAGCTTTCTTT.

This chain links TRBV7-9 with TRBJ2-1, with 12 positions matching TRBD2. The CDR3 covers 17 residues. After removal of 5 bases from V and 5 bases from J, the junction contained 10 bases not matched to a gene. The V gene's germline CDR1 is SEHNR and CDR2 FQNEAQ (reference sequence). As DNA, the CDR3 is TGTGCCAGCAGCCTCCCGACTAGCGGGAGTGACGACAATGAGCAGTTCTTC. Its protein product is CASSLPTSGSDDNEQFF. Full variable domain (rest looked up from reference TRBV7-9 and TRBJ2-1): DTGVSQNPRHKITKRGQNVTFRCDPISEHNRLYWYRQTLGQGPEFLTYFQNEAQLEKSRLLSDRFSAERPKGSFSTLEIQRTEQGDSAMYLCASSLPTSGSDDNEQFFGPGTRLTVL.

The chain carries TRBV5-1 and TRBJ2-7; a weak D match, TRBD1 (6 bases). The CDR3 spans 14 residues. In germline, CDR1 is SGHRS, CDR2 YFSETQ. V shed 1 base and J shed 5 bases, with 13 bases lying between them. CDR3 in amino acids: CASSLLPGADEQYF. CDR3 DNA sequence: TGCGCCAGCAGCTTGCTTCCAGGGGCGGACGAGCAGTACTTC. The variable domain in full, with the rest retrieved from reference TRBV5-1 and TRBJ2-7, is KAGVTQTPRYLIKTRGQQVTLSCSPISGHRSVSWYQQTPGQGLQFLFEYFSETQRNKGNFPGRFSGRQFSNSRSEMNVSTLELGDSALYLCASSLLPGADEQYFGPGTRLTVT.

The sample holds a few counts of this clonotype. The chain has TRBV6-5 and TRBJ2-7; the match to TRBD1 covers 9 bases. The CDR3 extends over 15 amino acids. Germline V CDR1 and CDR2: MNHEY, SVGAGI. The junction had 5 bases not matched to a gene; V was cut back by 4 bases and J by 1 base. The CDR3 region has the DNA TGTGCCAGCAGTTCCCGAGGGACAGGGTCCTACGAGCAGTACTTC. Its translation: CASSSRGTGSYEQYF.

This clonotype was counted only a few times. V and J are TRBV19 and TRBJ1-5; no clear D gene. The CDR3 is 15 amino acids. V lost 3 bases, J lost 3 bases, and 12 bases lay in between. Germline CDR1 LNHDA, CDR2 SQIVND (reference sequence). CDR3 in amino acids: CASSIFERFNQPQHF. The CDR3 DNA reads TGTGCCAGTAGTATTTTTGAGCGATTCAATCAGCCCCAGCATTTT.

This clonotype has at least ten counts. The genes are TRBV4-2 and TRBJ2-2; D ambiguous. The V gene lost 3 bases and the J gene lost 5 bases, with 13 bases spanning the gap. CDR3 size: 15 residues. Germline V CDR1 and CDR2: LGHNA, YNFKEQ. The CDR3 reads CASSHQERQTGELFF. The CDR3 nucleotides are TGTGCCAGCAGCCACCAGGAACGACAAACCGGGGAGCTGTTTTTT.